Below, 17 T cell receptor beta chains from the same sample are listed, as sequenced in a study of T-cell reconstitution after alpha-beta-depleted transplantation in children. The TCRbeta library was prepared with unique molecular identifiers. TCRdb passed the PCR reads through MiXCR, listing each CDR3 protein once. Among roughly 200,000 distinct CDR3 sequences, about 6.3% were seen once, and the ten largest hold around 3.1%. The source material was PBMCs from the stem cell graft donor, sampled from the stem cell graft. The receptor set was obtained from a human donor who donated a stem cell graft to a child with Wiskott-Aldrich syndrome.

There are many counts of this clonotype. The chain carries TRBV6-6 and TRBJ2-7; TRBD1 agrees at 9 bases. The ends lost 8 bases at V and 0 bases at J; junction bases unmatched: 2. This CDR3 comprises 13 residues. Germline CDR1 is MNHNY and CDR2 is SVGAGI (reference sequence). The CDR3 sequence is CASGTGSSYEQYF. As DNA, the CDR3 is TGTGCCAGCGGGACAGGGAGCTCCTACGAGCAGTACTTC.

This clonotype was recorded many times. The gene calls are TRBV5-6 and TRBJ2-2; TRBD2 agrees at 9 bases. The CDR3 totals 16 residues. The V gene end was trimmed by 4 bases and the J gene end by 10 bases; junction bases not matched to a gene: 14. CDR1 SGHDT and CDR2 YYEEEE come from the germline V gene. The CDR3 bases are TGTGCCAGCAGCACGATAAAGCGGGGGGCCCTTTTGGAGCTGTTTTTT. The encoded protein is CASSTIKRGALLELFF.

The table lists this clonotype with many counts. The CDR3 DNA follows: TGCAGCGTTGAAAGTCAGCAAGAGACCCAGTACTTC. Its protein product is CSVESQQETQYF. This chain joins TRBV29-1 and TRBJ2-5; unclear D gene. Looked up from germline, CDR1 is SQVTM and CDR2 is ANQGSEA. The CDR3 extends over 12 amino acids. V dropped 2 bases and J dropped 2 bases, with 6 bases sitting between them.

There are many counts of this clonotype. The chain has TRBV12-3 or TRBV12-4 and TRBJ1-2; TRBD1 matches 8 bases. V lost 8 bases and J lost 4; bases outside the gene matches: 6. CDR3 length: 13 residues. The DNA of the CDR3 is TGTGCCAGCGGCGGACAGGGCGGCTATGGCTACACCTTC. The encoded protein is CASGGQGGYGYTF.

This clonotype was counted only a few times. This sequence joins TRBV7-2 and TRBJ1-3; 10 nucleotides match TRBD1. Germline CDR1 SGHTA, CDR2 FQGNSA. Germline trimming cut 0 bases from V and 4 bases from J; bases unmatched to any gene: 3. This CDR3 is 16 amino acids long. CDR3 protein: CASSLAGTGVGNTIYF. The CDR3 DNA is TGTGCCAGCAGCTTAGCCGGGACAGGGGTAGGAAACACCATATATTTT.

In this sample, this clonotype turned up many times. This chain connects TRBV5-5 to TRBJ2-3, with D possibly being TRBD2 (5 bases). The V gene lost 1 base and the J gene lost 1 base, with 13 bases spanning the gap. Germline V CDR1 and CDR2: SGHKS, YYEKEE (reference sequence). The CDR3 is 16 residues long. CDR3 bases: TGTGCCAGCAGCTTGAGGATCGAGGGCCGCACAGATACGCAGTATTTT. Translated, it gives CASSLRIEGRTDTQYF.

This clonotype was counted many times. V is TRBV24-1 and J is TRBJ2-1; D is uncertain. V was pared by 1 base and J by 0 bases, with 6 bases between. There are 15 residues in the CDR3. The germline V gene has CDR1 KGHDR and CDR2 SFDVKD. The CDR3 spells CATSDLKSSYNEQFF. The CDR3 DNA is TGTGCCACCAGTGATTTAAAGAGCTCCTACAATGAGCAGTTCTTC.

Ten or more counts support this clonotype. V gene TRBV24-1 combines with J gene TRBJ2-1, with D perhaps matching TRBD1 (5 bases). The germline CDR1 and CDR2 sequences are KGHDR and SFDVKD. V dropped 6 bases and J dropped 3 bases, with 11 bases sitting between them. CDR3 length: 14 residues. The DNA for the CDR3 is TGTGCCACCAGTCAATCAGGGATCTACAATGAGCAGTTCTTC. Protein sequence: CATSQSGIYNEQFF.

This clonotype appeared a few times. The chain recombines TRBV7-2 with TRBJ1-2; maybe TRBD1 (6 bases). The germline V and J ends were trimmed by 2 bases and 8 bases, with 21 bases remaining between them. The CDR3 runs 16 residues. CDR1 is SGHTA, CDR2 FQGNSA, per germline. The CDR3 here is CASSLLWAGEGRGYTF. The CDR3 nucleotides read TGTGCCAGCAGCTTACTCTGGGCAGGGGAGGGGAGAGGCTACACCTTC.

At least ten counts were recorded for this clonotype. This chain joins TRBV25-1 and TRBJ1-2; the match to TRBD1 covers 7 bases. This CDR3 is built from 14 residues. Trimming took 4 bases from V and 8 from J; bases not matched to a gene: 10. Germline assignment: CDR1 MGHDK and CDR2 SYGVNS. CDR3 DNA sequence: TGTGCCAGCAGTGCGGTACCGACAGGGAGCGGCTACACCTTC. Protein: CASSAVPTGSGYTF.

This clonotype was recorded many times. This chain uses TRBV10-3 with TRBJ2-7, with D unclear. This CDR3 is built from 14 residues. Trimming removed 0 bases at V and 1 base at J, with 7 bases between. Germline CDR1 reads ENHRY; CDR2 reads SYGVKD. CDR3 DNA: TGTGCCATCAGTGAGTCCACCGAATCCTACGAGCAGTACTTC. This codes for CAISESTESYEQYF.

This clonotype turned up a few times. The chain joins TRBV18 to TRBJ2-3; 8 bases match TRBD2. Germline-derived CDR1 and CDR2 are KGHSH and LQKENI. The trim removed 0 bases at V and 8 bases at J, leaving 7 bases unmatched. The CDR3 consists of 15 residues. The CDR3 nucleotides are TGTGCCAGCTCACCACCGGCGGGAGGTCTGGGTACGCAGTATTTT. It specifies CASSPPAGGLGTQYF.

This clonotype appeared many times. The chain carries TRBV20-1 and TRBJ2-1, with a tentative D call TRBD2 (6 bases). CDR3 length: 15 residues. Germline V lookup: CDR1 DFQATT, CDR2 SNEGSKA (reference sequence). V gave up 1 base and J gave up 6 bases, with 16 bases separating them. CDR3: CSARGVSAGSNEQFF. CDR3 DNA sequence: TGCAGTGCTAGAGGGGTATCGGCGGGAAGCAATGAGCAGTTCTTC.

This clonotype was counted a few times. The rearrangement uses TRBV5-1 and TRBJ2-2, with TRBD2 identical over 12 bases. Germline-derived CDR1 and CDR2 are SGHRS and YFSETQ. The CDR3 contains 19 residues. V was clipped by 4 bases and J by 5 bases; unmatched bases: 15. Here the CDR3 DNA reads TGCGCCAGCAGCCAGACCCAGACTAGCGGGAGCCTTGGGACCGGGGAGCTGTTTTTT. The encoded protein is CASSQTQTSGSLGTGELFF.

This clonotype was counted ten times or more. Here the CDR3 reads CASSLGTGNQPQHF. CDR3 nucleotides: TGCGCCAGCAGCTTGGGCACTGGCAATCAGCCCCAGCATTTT. The rearrangement links TRBV5-1 to TRBJ1-5; D not resolved. In germline, CDR1 is SGHRS, CDR2 YFSETQ. With 0 bases removed from V and 2 bases from J, the gap between germline ends came to 6 bases. The CDR3 totals 14 residues.

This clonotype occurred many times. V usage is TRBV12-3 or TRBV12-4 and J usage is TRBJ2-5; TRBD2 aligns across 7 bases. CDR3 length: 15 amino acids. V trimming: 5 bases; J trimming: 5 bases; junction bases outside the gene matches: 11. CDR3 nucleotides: TGTGCCAGCAGTGGGGCGGGGGATCGATTGGAGACCCAGTACTTC. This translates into CASSGAGDRLETQYF.

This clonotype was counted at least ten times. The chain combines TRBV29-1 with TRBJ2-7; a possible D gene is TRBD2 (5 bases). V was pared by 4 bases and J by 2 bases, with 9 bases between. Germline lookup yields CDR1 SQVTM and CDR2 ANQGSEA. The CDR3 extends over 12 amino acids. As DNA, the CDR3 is TGCAGCGTTGGAGGAGGCCCCTACGAGCAGTACTTC. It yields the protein CSVGGGPYEQYF.